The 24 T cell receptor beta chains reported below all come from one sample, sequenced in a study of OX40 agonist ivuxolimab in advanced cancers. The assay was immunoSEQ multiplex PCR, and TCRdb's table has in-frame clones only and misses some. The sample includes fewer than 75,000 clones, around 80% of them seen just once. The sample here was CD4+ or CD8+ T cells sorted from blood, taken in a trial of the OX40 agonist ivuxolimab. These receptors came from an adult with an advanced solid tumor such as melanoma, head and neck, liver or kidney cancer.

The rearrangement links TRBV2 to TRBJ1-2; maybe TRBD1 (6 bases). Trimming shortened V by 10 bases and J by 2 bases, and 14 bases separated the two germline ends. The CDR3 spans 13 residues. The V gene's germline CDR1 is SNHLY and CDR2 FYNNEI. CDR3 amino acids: CATEQGENYGYTF. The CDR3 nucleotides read TGTGCCACCGAACAGGGTGAGAACTATGGCTACACCTTC.

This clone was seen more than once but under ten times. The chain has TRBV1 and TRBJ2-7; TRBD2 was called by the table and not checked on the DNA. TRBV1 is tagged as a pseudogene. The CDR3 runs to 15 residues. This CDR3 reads CTSSPSSAGCYEQYV. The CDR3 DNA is TGCACCAGCAGCCCCTCCTCCGCGGGGTGCTACGAGCAGTACGTC.

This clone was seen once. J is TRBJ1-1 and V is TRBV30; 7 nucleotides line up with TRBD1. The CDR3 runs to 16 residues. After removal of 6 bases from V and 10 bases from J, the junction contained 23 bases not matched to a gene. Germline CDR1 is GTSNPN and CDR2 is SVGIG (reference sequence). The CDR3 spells CACHPPLGQGGNLAFF. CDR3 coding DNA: TGTGCCTGCCACCCCCCCCTGGGGCAGGGGGGGAATTTAGCTTTCTTT.

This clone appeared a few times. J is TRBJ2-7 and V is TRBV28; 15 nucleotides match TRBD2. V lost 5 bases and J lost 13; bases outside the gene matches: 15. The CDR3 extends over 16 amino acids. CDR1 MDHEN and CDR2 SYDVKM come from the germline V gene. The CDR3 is CASSKTGLAGGRAYYF. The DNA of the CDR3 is TGTGCCAGCAGTAAAACGGGACTAGCGGGAGGAAGAGCTTACTACTTC.

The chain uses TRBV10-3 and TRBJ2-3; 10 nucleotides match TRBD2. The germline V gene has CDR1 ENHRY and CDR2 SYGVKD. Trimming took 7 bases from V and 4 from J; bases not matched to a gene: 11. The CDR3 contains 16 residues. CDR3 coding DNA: TGTGCCATCACCCCAGGGGCTAGCGGGAGAGCAGATACGCAGTATTTT. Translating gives CAITPGASGRADTQYF.

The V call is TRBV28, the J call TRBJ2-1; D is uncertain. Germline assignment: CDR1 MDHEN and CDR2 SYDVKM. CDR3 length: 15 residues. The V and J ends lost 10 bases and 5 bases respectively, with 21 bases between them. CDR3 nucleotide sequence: TGTGCCACCACCCTTGGCTCGGTGGCTAACAATGAGCAGTTCTTC. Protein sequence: CATTLGSVANNEQFF.

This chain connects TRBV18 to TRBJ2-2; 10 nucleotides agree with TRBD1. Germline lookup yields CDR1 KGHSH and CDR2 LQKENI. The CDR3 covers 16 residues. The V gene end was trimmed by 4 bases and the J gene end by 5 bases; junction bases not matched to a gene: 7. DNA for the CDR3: TGTGCCAGCTCACGTACCGGGACAGGGGTTACCGGGGAGCTGTTTTTT. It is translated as CASSRTGTGVTGELFF.

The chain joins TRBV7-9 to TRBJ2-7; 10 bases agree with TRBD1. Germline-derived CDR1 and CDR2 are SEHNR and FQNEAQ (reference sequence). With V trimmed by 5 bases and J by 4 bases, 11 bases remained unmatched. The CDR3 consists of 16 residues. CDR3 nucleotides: TGTGCCAGCAGCCCCGCGGGACAGGGGCTGCAGTACGAGCAGTACTTC. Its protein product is CASSPAGQGLQYEQYF.

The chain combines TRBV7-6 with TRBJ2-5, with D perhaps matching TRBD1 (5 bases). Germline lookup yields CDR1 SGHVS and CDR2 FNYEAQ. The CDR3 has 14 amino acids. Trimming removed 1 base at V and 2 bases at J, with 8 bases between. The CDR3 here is CASSLGGPQETQYF. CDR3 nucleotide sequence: TGTGCCAGCAGCTTAGGGGGCCCTCAAGAGACCCAGTACTTC.

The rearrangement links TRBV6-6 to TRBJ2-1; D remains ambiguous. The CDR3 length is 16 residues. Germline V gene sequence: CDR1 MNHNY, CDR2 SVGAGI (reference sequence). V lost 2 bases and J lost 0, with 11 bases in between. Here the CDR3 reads CASSYLSTNSYNEQFF. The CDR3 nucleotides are TGTGCCAGCAGTTACCTCTCGACAAACTCCTACAATGAGCAGTTCTTC.

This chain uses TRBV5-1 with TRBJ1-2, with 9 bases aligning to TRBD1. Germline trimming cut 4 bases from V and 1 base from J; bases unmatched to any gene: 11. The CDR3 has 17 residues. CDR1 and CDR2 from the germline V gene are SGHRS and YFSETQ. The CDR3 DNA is TGCGCCAGCAGCGGGGAGGCGACAGGGGGGCTTAACTATGGCTACACCTTC. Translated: CASSGEATGGLNYGYTF.

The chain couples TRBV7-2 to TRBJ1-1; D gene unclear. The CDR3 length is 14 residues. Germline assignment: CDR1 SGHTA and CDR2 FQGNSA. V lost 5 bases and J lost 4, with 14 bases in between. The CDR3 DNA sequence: TGTGCCAGCAGCCCCTATGGGGATCCCACTGAAGCTTTCTTT. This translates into CASSPYGDPTEAFF.

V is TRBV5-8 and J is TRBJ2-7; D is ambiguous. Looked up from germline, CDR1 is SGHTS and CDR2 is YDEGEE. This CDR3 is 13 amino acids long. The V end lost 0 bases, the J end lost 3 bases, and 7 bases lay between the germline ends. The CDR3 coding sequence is TGTGCCAGCAGCTTGGTTTACAGCTACGAGCAGTACTTC. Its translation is CASSLVYSYEQYF.

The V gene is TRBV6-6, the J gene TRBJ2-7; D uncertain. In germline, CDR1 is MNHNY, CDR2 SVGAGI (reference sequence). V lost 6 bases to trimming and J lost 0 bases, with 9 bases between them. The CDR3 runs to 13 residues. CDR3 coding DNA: TGTGCCAGCAGCTCCATTGGCTCCTACGAGCAGTACTTC. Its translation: CASSSIGSYEQYF.

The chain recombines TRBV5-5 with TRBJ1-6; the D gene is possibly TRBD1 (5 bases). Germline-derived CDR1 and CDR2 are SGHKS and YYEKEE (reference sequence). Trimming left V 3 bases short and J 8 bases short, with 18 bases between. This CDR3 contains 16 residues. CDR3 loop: CASSSRISGGDSPLHF. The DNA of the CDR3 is TGTGCCAGCAGCTCGCGAATCAGTGGGGGTGATTCACCCCTCCACTTT. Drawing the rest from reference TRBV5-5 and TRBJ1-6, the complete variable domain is DAGVTQSPTHLIKTRGQQVTLRCSPISGHKSVSWYQQVLGQGPQFIFQYYEKEERGRGNFPDRFSARQFPNYSSELNVNALLLGDSALYLCASSSRISGGDSPLHFGNGTRLTVT.

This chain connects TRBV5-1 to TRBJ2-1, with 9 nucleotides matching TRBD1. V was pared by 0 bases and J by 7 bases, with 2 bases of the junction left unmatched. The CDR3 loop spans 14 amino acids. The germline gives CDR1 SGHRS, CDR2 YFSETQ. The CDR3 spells CASSLGQGVNEQFF. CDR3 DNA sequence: TGCGCCAGCAGCTTGGGACAGGGGGTGAATGAGCAGTTCTTC.

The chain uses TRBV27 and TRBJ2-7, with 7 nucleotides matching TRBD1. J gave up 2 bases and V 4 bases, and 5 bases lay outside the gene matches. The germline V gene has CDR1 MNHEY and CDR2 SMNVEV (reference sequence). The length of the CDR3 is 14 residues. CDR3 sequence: CASSSRQGPYEQYF. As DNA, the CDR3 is TGTGCCAGCAGTTCCAGACAGGGACCCTACGAGCAGTACTTC.

This CDR3 is CASRRDAGSNEQFF. In DNA, the CDR3 is TGTGCCAGTCGCCGGGACGCGGGGTCCAATGAGCAGTTCTTC. The chain links TRBV19 to TRBJ2-1; tentatively, D is TRBD2 (6 bases). Per germline, CDR1 LNHDA and CDR2 SQIVND (reference sequence). V dropped 8 bases and J dropped 6 bases, with 17 bases sitting between them. The CDR3 loop spans 14 amino acids. Full variable domain (missing parts from reference TRBV19 and TRBJ2-1): DGGITQSPKYLFRKEGQNVTLSCEQNLNHDAMYWYRQDPGQGLRLIYYSQIVNDFQKGDIAEGYSVSREKKESFPLTVTSAQKNPTAFYLCASRRDAGSNEQFFGPGTRLTVL.

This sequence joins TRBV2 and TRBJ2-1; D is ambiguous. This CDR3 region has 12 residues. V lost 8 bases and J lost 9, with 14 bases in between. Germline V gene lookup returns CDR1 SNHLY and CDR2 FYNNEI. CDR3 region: CASSRAELEQFF. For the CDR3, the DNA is TGTGCCAGCTCCCGTGCGGAGCTTGAGCAGTTCTTC.

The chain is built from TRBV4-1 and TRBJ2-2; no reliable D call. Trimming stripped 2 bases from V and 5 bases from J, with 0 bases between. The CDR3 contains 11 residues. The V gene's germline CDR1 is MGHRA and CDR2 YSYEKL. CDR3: CASSQTGELFF. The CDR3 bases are TGCGCCAGCAGCCAAACCGGGGAGCTGTTTTTT.

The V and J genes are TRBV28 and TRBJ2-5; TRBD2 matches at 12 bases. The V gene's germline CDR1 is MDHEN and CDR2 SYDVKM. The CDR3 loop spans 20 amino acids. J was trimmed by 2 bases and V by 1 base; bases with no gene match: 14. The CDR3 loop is CASSLSFLPRTSGMQETQYF. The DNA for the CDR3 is TGTGCCAGCAGTTTATCCTTCTTGCCCCGGACTAGCGGGATGCAAGAGACCCAGTACTTC. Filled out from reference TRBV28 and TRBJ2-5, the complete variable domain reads DVKVTQSSRYLVKRTGEKVFLECVQDMDHENMFWYRQDPGLGLRLIYFSYDVKMKEKGDIPEGYSVSREKKERFSLILESASTNQTSMYLCASSLSFLPRTSGMQETQYFGPGTRLLVL.

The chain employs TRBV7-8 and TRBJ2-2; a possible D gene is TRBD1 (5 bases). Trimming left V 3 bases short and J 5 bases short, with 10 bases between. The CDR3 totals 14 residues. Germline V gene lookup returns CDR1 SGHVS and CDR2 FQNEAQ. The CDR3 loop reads CASSFQGGTGELFF. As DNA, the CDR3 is TGTGCCAGCAGCTTTCAGGGCGGAACCGGGGAGCTGTTTTTT.

The CDR3, as DNA: TGCAGCGTGTTAACGTCAGCCGCTAGCACTGAAGCTTTCTTT. Translation gives CSVLTSAASTEAFF. This chain uses TRBV29-1 with TRBJ1-1; no reliable D call. This CDR3 region has 14 residues. Germline V gene sequence: CDR1 SQVTM, CDR2 ANQGSEA. Trimming removed 6 bases at V and 4 bases at J, with 18 bases between.

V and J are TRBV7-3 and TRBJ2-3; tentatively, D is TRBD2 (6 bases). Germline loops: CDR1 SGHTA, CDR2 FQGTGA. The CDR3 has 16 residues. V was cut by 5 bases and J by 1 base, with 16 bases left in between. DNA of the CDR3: TGTGCCAGCAGCCCTTCGGAGGGGTCACGCACAGATACGCAGTATTTT. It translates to CASSPSEGSRTDTQYF.